What follows are 29 T cell receptor beta chains derived from one specimen sequenced in a study of graft-versus-host responses after intestinal transplantation. No antigen has been identified for these receptors. The assay was immunoSEQ multiplex PCR, and TCRdb's table has in-frame clones only and misses some. The data hold over 80,000 clones, with roughly 91% observed a single time. The sample consisted of unstimulated CD4+ T cells sorted from spleen or lymph node cells, taken before transplant. The source of these receptors is a human donor who was the organ donor for an intestinal transplant.

The chain links TRBV4-2 to TRBJ2-7, with 7 nucleotides matching TRBD1. Unmatched junction bases numbered 12, after V lost 1 base and J lost 0 bases. Looked up from germline, CDR1 is LGHNA and CDR2 is YNFKEQ. CDR3 length: 18 residues. CDR3 in DNA: TGTGCCAGCAGCCAAGCTACCGAGGGGGCACAGGGCTCCTACGAGCAGTACTTC. It codes for CASSQATEGAQGSYEQYF.

This chain links TRBV2 with TRBJ1-1; 8 nucleotides agree with TRBD1. Germline values: CDR1 SNHLY, CDR2 FYNNEI. This CDR3 is built from 13 residues. V dropped 6 bases and J dropped 3; count of bases not matched to a gene: 3. The CDR3 sequence: CASRTGAYTEAFF. For the CDR3, the DNA is TGTGCCAGCAGGACAGGGGCGTACACTGAAGCTTTCTTT.

The chain carries TRBV7-9 and TRBJ2-7, with a weak D call TRBD1 (5 bases). Between the trimmed V and J ends, which lost 0 bases and 3 bases, there was a span of 6 bases. The CDR3 covers 13 residues. In germline, CDR1 is SEHNR, CDR2 FQNEAQ (reference sequence). The CDR3 DNA follows: TGTGCCAGCAGCTTAGCCAGGGACTACGAGCAGTACTTC. This codes for CASSLARDYEQYF.

This sequence joins TRBV28 and TRBJ2-5; 7 bases fit TRBD1. V gave up 5 bases and J gave up 1 base; unmatched junction bases: 4. CDR1 and CDR2 from the germline V gene are MDHEN and SYDVKM. This CDR3 region has 14 residues. CDR3 sequence: CASSLTGVQETQYF. The CDR3 DNA sequence: TGTGCCAGCAGTCTTACAGGGGTCCAAGAGACCCAGTACTTC.

A single count supports this clone. This chain uses TRBV5-4 with TRBJ1-1; 8 nucleotides match TRBD1. The CDR3 sequence is 14 residues long. J lost 5 bases, V lost 0 bases, and 3 bases had no gene match. The germline CDR1 and CDR2 sequences are SGHNT and YYREEE (reference sequence). The CDR3 is CASSLDRGGTEAFF. CDR3 coding DNA: TGTGCCAGCAGCTTGGACAGGGGGGGGACTGAAGCTTTCTTT.

The chain recombines TRBV4-2 with TRBJ2-7, with D perhaps TRBD2 (5 bases). The germline V gene has CDR1 LGHNA and CDR2 YNFKEQ. The CDR3 is 13 amino acids. Deletions cut 1 base from V and 7 bases from J, with 11 bases between. This CDR3 reads CASSQGLLEEQYF. The CDR3 DNA reads TGTGCCAGCAGCCAAGGACTACTAGAAGAGCAGTACTTC.

This clone was detected only once. The rearrangement joins TRBV5-1 to TRBJ2-2; TRBD2 agrees at 8 bases. The CDR3 has 17 amino acids. Germline V gene lookup returns CDR1 SGHRS and CDR2 YFSETQ. The V segment lost 4 bases and the J segment 4 bases; nucleotides outside the gene matches: 12. CDR3 protein: CASSPGGGLGPTGELFF. The CDR3 nucleotides are TGCGCCAGCAGCCCGGGGGGGGGACTAGGCCCCACCGGGGAGCTGTTTTTT.

This clone was recorded only once. The V gene is TRBV27, the J gene TRBJ2-1; 11 bases match TRBD2. The CDR3 runs to 17 residues. V dropped 6 bases and J dropped 4; count of bases not matched to a gene: 11. The germline V gene encodes CDR1 MNHEY and CDR2 SMNVEV (reference sequence). In DNA, the CDR3 is TGTGCCAGCAGGGGGATACTAGCGGGGGTTACTTACAATGAGCAGTTCTTC. This sequence encodes CASRGILAGVTYNEQFF.

The chain combines TRBV10-3 with TRBJ2-3; 8 bases align to TRBD2. Germline CDR1 reads ENHRY; CDR2 reads SYGVKD. The V gene end was trimmed by 6 bases and the J gene end by 3 bases; junction bases not matched to a gene: 17. The CDR3 has 18 residues. The CDR3 region has the DNA TGTGCCATCAGCGACCATAGCGGGGAAGGATTATTGACAGATACGCAGTATTTT. Amino acids: CAISDHSGEGLLTDTQYF.

The rearrangement uses TRBV4-2 and TRBJ2-7, with 8 nucleotides matching TRBD1. This CDR3 region has 14 residues. V lost 3 bases and J lost 2; bases outside the gene matches: 3. Germline values: CDR1 LGHNA, CDR2 YNFKEQ. CDR3 nucleotides: TGTGCCAGCAGCCAGACAGGGGACCCCTACGAGCAGTACTTC. The encoded protein is CASSQTGDPYEQYF.

The V gene is TRBV2, the J gene TRBJ2-4; 11 nucleotides match TRBD2. The length of the CDR3 is 16 residues. The V gene's germline CDR1 is SNHLY and CDR2 FYNNEI. V shed 1 base and J 9 bases; nucleotides not matched to a gene: 8. CDR3 loop: CASSEGTSGLKGIQYF. The CDR3 nucleotides are TGTGCCAGCAGTGAAGGGACTAGCGGGTTAAAAGGCATTCAGTACTTC.

This clone has a single count. J is TRBJ2-5 and V is TRBV5-1; 7 bases align to TRBD2. The CDR3 loop spans 18 amino acids. V gave up 0 bases and J gave up 3 bases; unmatched junction bases: 14. Germline V lookup: CDR1 SGHRS, CDR2 YFSETQ. The CDR3 nucleotides are TGCGCCAGCAGCTTGGAAAGGCGGGGGTTTACCGGGGAAGAGACCCAGTACTTC. Translating gives CASSLERRGFTGEETQYF.

The genes are TRBV13 and TRBJ1-2; TRBD1 matches 7 bases. The CDR3 runs to 15 residues. CDR1 is PRHDT, CDR2 FYEKMQ, per germline (reference sequence). J was trimmed by 6 bases and V by 8 bases; bases with no gene match: 15. This CDR3 is CASAEAEGARNGYTF. CDR3 nucleotide sequence: TGTGCCAGCGCCGAGGCGGAGGGGGCGAGGAATGGCTACACCTTC.

The V gene is TRBV2, the J gene TRBJ2-4; D gene uncertain. The CDR3 is 15 amino acids. From germline, CDR1 is SNHLY and CDR2 FYNNEI. The V gene lost 4 bases and the J gene lost 1 base, with 11 bases spanning the gap. The CDR3 reads CASSVEALAKNIQYF. CDR3 bases: TGTGCCAGCAGTGTTGAGGCTTTGGCCAAAAACATTCAGTACTTC.

V gene TRBV5-6 combines with J gene TRBJ2-5; D is unclear. Germline V gene sequence: CDR1 SGHDT, CDR2 YYEEEE. This CDR3 has 15 amino acids. Deletions cut 2 bases from V and 1 base from J, with 12 bases between. In nucleotides, the CDR3 is TGTGCCAGCAGCTTTCAAGGTGGGCTCCAAGAGACCCAGTACTTC. Encoded protein: CASSFQGGLQETQYF.

The chain has TRBV6-5 and TRBJ2-1; 8 bases fit TRBD2. J was trimmed by 7 bases and V by 2 bases; bases with no gene match: 7. This CDR3 is built from 15 residues. Germline lookup yields CDR1 MNHEY and CDR2 SVGAGI. CDR3 DNA sequence: TGTGCCAGCAGTTACGAGACGGGGGGGCCGAATGAGCAGTTCTTC. Protein: CASSYETGGPNEQFF.

V usage is TRBV9 and J usage is TRBJ2-3; no firm D call. Per germline, CDR1 SGDLS and CDR2 YYNGEE. Trimming pared 0 bases from V and 4 bases from J, leaving 15 bases between. The CDR3 extends over 16 amino acids. CDR3 region: CASSVEGTANSDTQYF. The CDR3 nucleotides are TGTGCCAGCAGCGTAGAAGGCACAGCCAATTCAGATACGCAGTATTTT.

As to this clone: One end of the junction is discordant with germline, which a read error may explain. The rearrangement uses TRBV7-3 and TRBJ1-1, with a tentative D call TRBD1 (6 bases). The length of the CDR3 is 13 residues. Germline CDR1 is SGHTA and CDR2 is FQGTGA. DNA of the CDR3: TGTGCCGGCAGCTCACAGGGGAACACTGAAGCTTTCTTT. Its translation: CAGSSQGNTEAFF. The whole variable domain, remainder taken from reference TRBV7-3 and TRBJ1-1, is GAGVSQTPSNKVTEKGKYVELRCDPISGHTALYWYRQSLGQGPEFLIYFQGTGAADDSGLPNDRFFAVRPEGSVSTLKIQRTERGDSAVYLCAGSSQGNTEAFFGQGTRLTVV.

The chain links TRBV11-3 to TRBJ2-2; weak D call: TRBD2 (5 bases). V dropped 1 base and J dropped 2 bases, with 8 bases sitting between them. The CDR3 runs 15 residues. CDR1 and CDR2 from the germline V gene are SGHNT and YENEEA. The CDR3 loop is CASSLGASNTGELFF. The CDR3 DNA is TGTGCCAGCAGCTTAGGGGCTAGCAACACCGGGGAGCTGTTTTTT.

This chain uses TRBV6-5 with TRBJ1-5; 8 bases agree with TRBD1. The CDR3 sequence is 15 residues long. Germline CDR1 is MNHEY and CDR2 is SVGAGI. Trimming at V came to 6 bases and at J to 2 bases, leaving 6 bases not matched to a gene. CDR3 sequence: CASRRTGGRNQPQHF. The CDR3 nucleotides read TGTGCCAGCAGACGCACAGGGGGTCGCAATCAGCCCCAGCATTTT.

The chain carries TRBV5-1 and TRBJ1-1; tentative D call: TRBD1 (5 bases). V shed 2 bases and J shed 5 bases, with 13 bases lying between them. The germline gives CDR1 SGHRS, CDR2 YFSETQ. This CDR3 has 14 amino acids. DNA of the CDR3: TGCGCCAGCAGCTTCGCAGGGAAGAGGACTGAAGCTTTCTTT. Translation: CASSFAGKRTEAFF. Combining the CDR3 with reference TRBV5-1 and TRBJ1-1 gives the whole variable domain KAGVTQTPRYLIKTRGQQVTLSCSPISGHRSVSWYQQTPGQGLQFLFEYFSETQRNKGNFPGRFSGRQFSNSRSEMNVSTLELGDSALYLCASSFAGKRTEAFFGQGTRLTVV.

The chain recombines TRBV11-1 with TRBJ2-1; 11 nucleotides line up with TRBD2. CDR3 length: 14 amino acids. Trimming at V came to 8 bases and at J to 5 bases, leaving 5 bases not matched to a gene. Germline V CDR1 and CDR2: SGHAT, FQDESV (reference sequence). This CDR3 reads CASGRGLADNEQFF. The DNA for the CDR3 is TGTGCCAGCGGTAGGGGACTAGCGGACAATGAGCAGTTCTTC.

The rearrangement joins TRBV7-3 to TRBJ2-3; 7 bases are shared with TRBD1. The CDR3 is 15 residues long. V lost 5 bases and J lost 0; bases outside the gene matches: 5. Germline CDR1 reads SGHTA; CDR2 reads FQGTGA. CDR3 residues: CASSRGGPSTDTQYF. The CDR3 DNA reads TGTGCCAGCAGCCGAGGGGGCCCTAGCACAGATACGCAGTATTTT. Full variable domain (missing parts from reference TRBV7-3 and TRBJ2-3): GAGVSQTPSNKVTEKGKYVELRCDPISGHTALYWYRQSLGQGPEFLIYFQGTGAADDSGLPNDRFFAVRPEGSVSTLKIQRTERGDSAVYLCASSRGGPSTDTQYFGPGTRLTVL.

The chain carries TRBV4-3 and TRBJ2-1; perhaps TRBD2 as D (6 bases). V was cut by 1 base and J by 6 bases, with 10 bases left in between. This CDR3 region has 14 residues. CDR1 LGHNA and CDR2 YSLEER come from the germline V gene. This chain's CDR3 is CASSQAGVPNEQFF. The CDR3 nucleotides are TGCGCCAGCAGCCAAGCGGGGGTACCCAATGAGCAGTTCTTC.

The rearrangement links TRBV27 to TRBJ2-6, with D uncertain. Germline assignment: CDR1 MNHEY and CDR2 SMNVEV (reference sequence). The CDR3 contains 13 residues. V shed 3 bases and J shed 3 bases, with 3 bases lying between them. CDR3 residues: CASSLSGANVLTF. The CDR3, as DNA: TGTGCCAGCAGTTTGAGTGGGGCCAACGTCCTGACTTTC.

This rearrangement joins TRBV28 to TRBJ1-1, with D tentatively TRBD1 (6 bases). In germline, CDR1 is MDHEN, CDR2 SYDVKM. The CDR3 totals 15 residues. Trimming removed 7 bases from V and 0 bases from J, with 15 bases in between. CDR3 residues: CASKDRSKMNTEAFF. The CDR3 DNA reads as TGTGCCAGCAAGGACAGATCAAAAATGAACACTGAAGCTTTCTTT.

J is TRBJ1-2 and V is TRBV7-2; TRBD1 might be the D (6 bases). The germline gives CDR1 SGHTA, CDR2 FQGNSA. CDR3 length: 14 amino acids. V dropped 1 base and J dropped 6 bases, with 12 bases sitting between them. The CDR3 region is CASSLVRGWDGYTF. The DNA for the CDR3 is TGTGCCAGCAGCTTAGTTAGGGGGTGGGATGGCTACACCTTC.

The chain has TRBV7-2 and TRBJ1-2; 7 bases agree with TRBD1. Germline CDR1 and CDR2: SGHTA and FQGNSA. J was trimmed by 1 base and V by 3 bases; bases with no gene match: 5. There are 15 residues in the CDR3. CDR3: CASSFKTGINYGYTF. The CDR3 bases are TGTGCCAGCAGCTTCAAGACAGGGATTAACTATGGCTACACCTTC.

This chain links TRBV6-1 with TRBJ1-2; 9 nucleotides align to TRBD1. CDR3 length equals 13 residues. Trimming took 5 bases from V and 6 from J; bases not matched to a gene: 4. Germline CDR1 is MNHNS and CDR2 is SASEGT. CDR3 in DNA: TGTGCCAGCAGTATTGACAGGGGGGATGGCTACACCTTC. This codes for CASSIDRGDGYTF.